This T cell receptor (beta chain) stems from a study of T-cell memory formation after mild COVID-19. The study, taken as a whole, reports: Memory from before infection featured some responding clones, which suggests cross-reactive memory joined.

TCRdb re-analysed the 5' RACE reads in MiXCR, keeping a single row per CDR3 protein. The sample has 350,000 to 400,000 distinct CDR3 sequences, roughly an eighth seen once. The germline V and J ends were trimmed by 3 bases and 5 bases, with 17 bases remaining between them. Germline CDR1 LNHDA, CDR2 SQIVND (reference sequence). The length of the CDR3 is 16 residues. Worth noting for this clonotype: The antigen remains unidentified.

The V and J genes are TRBV19 and TRBJ1-5; D not certain. The sequence came from a man between 18 and 35 years old who had mild COVID-19 (a few samples of this study predate the infection). Cell type and time point are not known. What was sequenced was PBMCs or a T cell subset sorted from them (not recorded which). CDR3 sequence reads: CASSMKRKGPDQPQHF. In DNA, the CDR3 is TGTGCCAGTAGTATGAAGAGGAAGGGTCCAGATCAGCCCCAGCATTTT.